This T cell receptor (beta chain) derives from a study of neurological immune-mediated disorders. Study-level points and caveats: Phylogenetic grouping put 18 of 34 multiple sclerosis patients' repertoires into one related-CDR3 cluster, a possible signature.

This clonotype was seen ten or more times. Its antigen is currently unknown. The CDR3 is made up of 13 amino acids. Germline CDR1 MNHNS, CDR2 SASEGT. The V and J ends lost 1 base and 8 bases respectively, with 8 bases between them. A 10-nucleotide random UMI tagged transcripts in template-switch 5'RACE cDNA synthesis. MiXCR, applied by TCRdb to the 5' RACE reads, yields one record per CDR3 protein. The sample has approximately 41,000 distinct CDR3 sequences, roughly 2.5% seen once. Sequencing was done on a sample of PBMCs. This TCR was sampled from a man in his thirties or forties with multiple sclerosis. The V call is TRBV6-1, the J call TRBJ1-4; perhaps TRBD1 as D (5 bases). In DNA form, the CDR3 reads TGTGCCAGCAGTGAAGTCTCAGGGGAAAAACTGTTTTTT. Amino acid sequence: CASSEVSGEKLFF.